The next 31 T cell receptor beta chains were all read from a single sample in a study of Tregs in tolerant kidney transplant recipients. Assay: immunoSEQ multiplex PCR; the TCRdb copy retains only in-frame clones and omits some. The table includes 240,000 or so clones, more than 65% detected once. Sequencing was carried out using CD4+ T cells from blood. These receptors all stem from a human donor in good health.

The chain links TRBV6-1 to TRBJ2-7; TRBD2 is a possible D gene (6 bases). With 7 bases removed from V and 4 bases from J, the gap between germline ends came to 17 bases. CDR1 is MNHNS, CDR2 SASEGT, per germline. The CDR3 is 14 residues long. The CDR3 protein is CASKAGLANYEQYF. CDR3 bases: TGTGCCAGCAAAGCGGGTCTAGCCAATTACGAGCAGTACTTC.

The rearrangement links TRBV2 to TRBJ2-5; 7 positions match TRBD2. Germline V gives CDR1 SNHLY, CDR2 FYNNEI. CDR3 length: 14 residues. V lost 3 bases, J lost 5 bases, and 6 bases stayed unmatched. This CDR3 reads CASSESTSMETQYF. The CDR3, as DNA: TGTGCCAGCAGTGAGTCGACTAGCATGGAGACCCAGTACTTC.

This clone has more than one count but fewer than ten. The chain carries TRBV12-5 and TRBJ2-3; D is ambiguous. The germline V and J ends were trimmed by 3 bases and 1 base, with 5 bases remaining between them. Looked up from germline, CDR1 is LGHNT and CDR2 is FRNRAP. The CDR3 is 13 amino acids. CDR3 nucleotides: TGTGCTAGTGGTTTAACGGGCACAGATACGCAGTATTTT. It yields the protein CASGLTGTDTQYF.

The count of this clone is one. The rearrangement uses TRBV7-9 and TRBJ2-2, with 12 bases fitting TRBD2. The CDR3 has 15 residues. The V gene's germline CDR1 is SEHNR and CDR2 FQNEAQ (reference sequence). Germline trimming cut 5 bases from V and 5 bases from J; bases unmatched to any gene: 3. The CDR3 DNA sequence: TGTGCCAGCAGCCAACTAGCGGGAGGAACCGGGGAGCTGTTTTTT. Amino acid sequence: CASSQLAGGTGELFF.

This chain uses TRBV18 with TRBJ1-4; D ambiguous. With 5 bases removed from V and 5 bases from J, the gap between germline ends came to 9 bases. Germline CDR1 KGHSH, CDR2 LQKENI. The CDR3 contains 13 residues. The CDR3 region has the DNA TGTGCCAGCTCATTTGGGCCAAATGAAAAACTGTTTTTT. This sequence encodes CASSFGPNEKLFF.

This sequence joins TRBV4-1 and TRBJ1-2; 8 positions match TRBD1. Unmatched junction bases numbered 6, after V lost 4 bases and J lost 8 bases. The CDR3 length is 13 residues. Germline V gene lookup returns CDR1 MGHRA and CDR2 YSYEKL. The CDR3 is CASSPRTGQGYTF. The CDR3 nucleotides are TGCGCCAGCAGCCCCCGGACAGGGCAGGGCTACACCTTC.

This clone showed up just a few times. The chain carries TRBV7-9 and TRBJ2-2; 7 nucleotides match TRBD1. With 2 bases clipped from V and 4 bases from J, the junction kept 4 bases outside the gene matches. Germline CDR1 reads SEHNR; CDR2 reads FQNEAQ (reference sequence). The CDR3 contains 15 residues. CDR3 bases: TGTGCCAGCAGCTTAAAAGGGGGCGGCACCGGGGAGCTGTTTTTT. It is translated as CASSLKGGGTGELFF.

This chain links TRBV18 with TRBJ2-7, with TRBD1 matching over 8 bases. V was pared by 3 bases and J by 5 bases, with 3 bases of the junction left unmatched. This CDR3 region has 13 residues. Germline V gives CDR1 KGHSH, CDR2 LQKENI. CDR3 region: CASSPQGADEQYF. DNA for the CDR3: TGTGCCAGCTCACCGCAGGGGGCTGACGAGCAGTACTTC.

The J gene is TRBJ1-2, the V gene TRBV9, with 9 bases aligning to TRBD1. This CDR3 is 15 amino acids long. From germline, CDR1 is SGDLS and CDR2 YYNGEE. Trimming removed 0 bases from V and 6 bases from J; junction bases left unmatched: 6. This CDR3 reads CASSVDGGTGNGYTF. Written as DNA, the CDR3 is TGTGCCAGCAGCGTAGACGGGGGGACAGGGAATGGCTACACCTTC.

This chain connects TRBV4-1 to TRBJ2-1; D remains ambiguous. CDR3 size: 13 residues. Germline CDR1 MGHRA, CDR2 YSYEKL. V gave up 6 bases and J gave up 5 bases, with 11 bases separating them. CDR3 sequence reads: CASRPIGDNEQFF. The CDR3 region has the DNA TGCGCCAGCAGGCCCATTGGGGACAATGAGCAGTTCTTC.

Only a few counts were recorded for this clone. The chain carries TRBV4-1 and TRBJ2-2, with D perhaps matching TRBD1 (6 bases). V gave up 4 bases and J gave up 6 bases, with 9 bases separating them. From germline, CDR1 is MGHRA and CDR2 YSYEKL. This CDR3 has 13 amino acids. CDR3 DNA sequence: TGCGCCAGCAGCCGGCAGGGGTCCGGGGAGCTGTTTTTT. Its protein is CASSRQGSGELFF.

A note on this clone: The identical CDR3 is also encoded by other nucleotide sequences in the sample. V is TRBV6-1 and J is TRBJ1-4, with D possibly being TRBD1 (5 bases). Germline lookup yields CDR1 MNHNS and CDR2 SASEGT. Trimming shortened V by 4 bases and J by 5 bases, and 8 bases separated the two germline ends. This CDR3 contains 13 residues. This chain's CDR3 is CASSGTRNEKLFF. CDR3 DNA sequence: TGTGCCAGCAGTGGGACAAGGAATGAAAAACTGTTTTTT.

This chain joins TRBV7-2 and TRBJ2-7; TRBD1 aligns across 8 bases. The J segment lost 2 bases and the V segment lost 4 bases, leaving 10 bases of the junction unmatched. The germline gives CDR1 SGHTA, CDR2 FQGNSA. The CDR3 has 16 amino acids. CDR3 region: CASSSRRDRRTYEQYF. CDR3 DNA: TGTGCCAGCAGCTCCCGCCGGGACAGGCGGACCTACGAGCAGTACTTC.

Of note for this clone: Mismatch with germline at one junction end may stem from a read error. The chain links TRBV7-3 to TRBJ2-2; a weak D match, TRBD2 (5 bases). Germline assignment: CDR1 SGHTA and CDR2 FQGTGA. There are 13 residues in the CDR3. The CDR3 reads CASSIDNTGEPFF. CDR3 bases: TGTGCCAGCAGCATAGACAACACCGGGGAGCCGTTTTTT.

This clone was seen a handful of times. The CDR3: CASSLNSNYGYTF. In DNA, the CDR3 is TGCGCCAGCAGCTTGAACAGTAACTATGGCTACACCTTC. The chain recombines TRBV5-1 with TRBJ1-2; no definite D call. This CDR3 contains 13 residues. Germline CDR1 and CDR2: SGHRS and YFSETQ. The V and J ends lost 1 base and 1 base respectively, with 5 bases between them.

The chain recombines TRBV7-2 with TRBJ1-2; tentative D call: TRBD1 (5 bases). The CDR3 runs to 13 residues. From germline, CDR1 is SGHTA and CDR2 FQGNSA. V was trimmed by 0 bases and J by 8 bases, leaving 10 bases between them. This chain's CDR3 is CASSLAAGWGYTF. DNA for the CDR3: TGTGCCAGCAGCTTAGCGGCAGGGTGGGGCTACACCTTC.

The V gene is TRBV6-5, the J gene TRBJ2-2; TRBD2 is a possible D gene (5 bases). The CDR3 loop spans 13 amino acids. Germline CDR1 and CDR2: MNHEY and SVGAGI. V gave up 5 bases and J gave up 8 bases, with 12 bases separating them. The CDR3 DNA reads as TGTGCCAGCAGTATGGACTTCCGGGGGGAGCTGTTTTTT. It translates to CASSMDFRGELFF.

The chain employs TRBV6-5 and TRBJ2-2; D gene ambiguous. The V and J ends lost 8 bases and 0 bases respectively, with 10 bases between them. CDR3 length: 14 residues. Germline CDR1 and CDR2: MNHEY and SVGAGI. The CDR3 sequence is CASYDTPNTGELFF. The CDR3 coding sequence is TGTGCCAGCTATGACACCCCGAACACCGGGGAGCTGTTTTTT.

The chain is built from TRBV7-9 and TRBJ2-5; D perhaps matches TRBD2 (7 bases). The CDR3 contains 15 residues. Germline loops: CDR1 SEHNR, CDR2 FQNEAQ (reference sequence). Deletions cut 5 bases from V and 1 base from J, with 14 bases between. As DNA, the CDR3 is TGTGCCAGCAGCGGACAGCGGGGTCTCCAAGAGACCCAGTACTTC. It translates to CASSGQRGLQETQYF.

The chain combines TRBV5-1 with TRBJ2-2; the D call may be TRBD1 or TRBD2 (5 bases each). Looked up from germline, CDR1 is SGHRS and CDR2 is YFSETQ. V shed 4 bases and J shed 4 bases, with 20 bases lying between them. CDR3 length: 17 amino acids. The chain's CDR3 is CASSPGTLGVGTGELFF. The CDR3 nucleotides read TGCGCCAGCAGCCCCGGGACCCTTGGTGTGGGCACCGGGGAGCTGTTTTTT.

This rearrangement joins TRBV11-3 to TRBJ1-1; D may be TRBD1 (5 bases). This CDR3 contains 13 residues. The V end lost 2 bases, the J end lost 3 bases, and 7 bases lay between the germline ends. CDR1 and CDR2 (germline): SGHNT, YENEEA. CDR3 amino acids: CASSLRGDTEAFF. CDR3 sequence (DNA): TGTGCCAGCAGCTTAAGAGGGGACACTGAAGCTTTCTTT.

This clone was observed a handful of times. CDR3 nucleotide sequence: TGTGCCAGCAGTGATGGTGGGGGGGCGGAGACCCAGTACTTC. Translated, it gives CASSDGGGAETQYF. V and J are TRBV6-1 and TRBJ2-5, with D perhaps matching TRBD2 (7 bases). The length of the CDR3 is 14 residues. Looked up from germline, CDR1 is MNHNS and CDR2 is SASEGT. Trimming removed 3 bases at V and 5 bases at J, with 13 bases between.

This chain joins TRBV6-1 and TRBJ2-5; D ambiguous. This CDR3 comprises 13 residues. Germline V gene data show CDR1 as MNHNS and CDR2 as SASEGT. The V and J ends lost 4 bases and 5 bases respectively, with 11 bases between them. CDR3 DNA sequence: TGTGCCAGCAGTGGCGGACCCACCGAGACCCAGTACTTC. It translates to CASSGGPTETQYF.

The CDR3 sequence: CASSSDVLESEQYF. The CDR3 nucleotides are TGTGCCAGCAGCTCGGACGTATTAGAATCCGAGCAGTACTTC. The gene calls are TRBV7-6 and TRBJ2-7; no clear D gene. From germline, CDR1 is SGHVS and CDR2 FNYEAQ. There are 14 residues in the CDR3. V gave up 4 bases and J gave up 6 bases, with 16 bases separating them. The full variable domain, with the rest looked up from reference TRBV7-6 and TRBJ2-7, is GAGVSQSPRYKVTKRGQDVALRCDPISGHVSLYWYRQALGQGPEFLTYFNYEAQQDKSGLPNDRFSAERPEGSISTLTIQRTEQRDSAMYRCASSSDVLESEQYFGPGTRLTVT.

The chain joins TRBV18 to TRBJ2-7; maybe TRBD1 (5 bases). Germline values: CDR1 KGHSH, CDR2 LQKENI. The CDR3 totals 13 residues. The V end lost 4 bases, the J end lost 3 bases, and 10 bases lay between the germline ends. The CDR3 here is CASSLAGLYEQYF. The CDR3 DNA reads as TGTGCCAGCTCACTGGCAGGGCTCTACGAGCAGTACTTC.

The rearrangement links TRBV4-1 to TRBJ2-7, with D possibly called TRBD1 or TRBD2 (6 bases each). The CDR3 covers 17 residues. V lost 3 bases to trimming and J lost 5 bases, with 23 bases between them. Germline V gene lookup returns CDR1 MGHRA and CDR2 YSYEKL. CDR3 protein: CASSQGAFGGFPNEQYF. CDR3 bases: TGCGCCAGCAGCCAGGGGGCATTTGGGGGGTTTCCTAACGAGCAGTACTTC.

This rearrangement joins TRBV29-1 to TRBJ1-3, with TRBD1 as a possible D gene (6 bases). Deletions cut 3 bases from V and 3 bases from J, with 9 bases between. Germline values: CDR1 SQVTM, CDR2 ANQGSEA. The CDR3 runs 13 residues. The CDR3 DNA sequence: TGCAGCGTTGACTCCAGGGGTGGAAACACCATATATTTT. Its protein is CSVDSRGGNTIYF. Drawing the rest from reference TRBV29-1 and TRBJ1-3, the complete variable domain is SAVISQKPSRDICQRGTSLTIQCQVDSQVTMMFWYRQQPGQSLTLIATANQGSEATYESGFVIDKFPISRPNLTFSTLTVSNMSPEDSSIYLCSVDSRGGNTIYFGEGSWLTVV.

V gene TRBV7-2 combines with J gene TRBJ2-5; D unresolved. The CDR3 has 14 amino acids. Looked up from germline, CDR1 is SGHTA and CDR2 is FQGNSA. Between the trimmed V and J ends, which lost 0 bases and 5 bases, there was a span of 10 bases. CDR3 DNA sequence: TGTGCCAGCAGCTTAGCGCACGTTCGGGAGACCCAGTACTTC. Its protein product is CASSLAHVRETQYF.

The chain links TRBV29-1 to TRBJ1-1; D unclear. The ends were cut back, 3 bases at V and 1 base at J, with 0 bases in the middle. This CDR3 region has 10 residues. Germline CDR1 SQVTM, CDR2 ANQGSEA. The DNA of the CDR3 is TGCAGCGTTGAGAACACTGAAGCTTTCTTT. It specifies CSVENTEAFF.

V is TRBV4-1 and J is TRBJ2-1; D is perhaps TRBD1 or TRBD2 (5 bases each). Deletions cut 0 bases from V and 2 bases from J, with 11 bases between. There are 16 residues in the CDR3. Germline loops: CDR1 MGHRA, CDR2 YSYEKL. Written as DNA, the CDR3 is TGCGCCAGCAGCCAAGACAGGGTAGCGCCCTACAATGAGCAGTTCTTC. Translated: CASSQDRVAPYNEQFF.

The gene calls are TRBV6-5 and TRBJ2-5, with D hard to call. There are 12 residues in the CDR3. Germline V gene data show CDR1 as MNHEY and CDR2 as SVGAGI. Deletions cut 2 bases from V and 5 bases from J, with 6 bases between. Here the CDR3 reads CASSYGAETQYF. The CDR3 DNA reads TGTGCCAGCAGTTACGGAGCGGAGACCCAGTACTTC.